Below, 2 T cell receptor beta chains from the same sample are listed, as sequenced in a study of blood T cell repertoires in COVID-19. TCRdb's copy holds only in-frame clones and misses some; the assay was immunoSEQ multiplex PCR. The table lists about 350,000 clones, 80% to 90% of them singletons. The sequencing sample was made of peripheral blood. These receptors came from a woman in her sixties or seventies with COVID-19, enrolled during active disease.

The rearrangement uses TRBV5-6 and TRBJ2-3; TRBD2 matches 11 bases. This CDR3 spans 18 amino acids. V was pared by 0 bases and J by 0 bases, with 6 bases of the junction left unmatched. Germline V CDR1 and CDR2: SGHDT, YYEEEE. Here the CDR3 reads CASSLVLAGGPSTDTQYF. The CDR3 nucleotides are TGTGCCAGCAGCTTGGTGCTAGCGGGGGGACCGAGCACAGATACGCAGTATTTT. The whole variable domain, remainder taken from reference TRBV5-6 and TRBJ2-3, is DAGVTQSPTHLIKTRGQQVTLRCSPKSGHDTVSWYQQALGQGPQFIFQYYEEEERQRGNFPDRFSGHQFPNYSSELNVNALLLGDSALYLCASSLVLAGGPSTDTQYFGPGTRLTVL.

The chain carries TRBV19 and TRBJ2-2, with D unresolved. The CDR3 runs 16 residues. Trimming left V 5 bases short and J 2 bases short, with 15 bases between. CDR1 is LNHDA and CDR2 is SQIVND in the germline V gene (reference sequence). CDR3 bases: TGTGCCAGTAGTTTCGACCGAGGTAGTAACACCGGGGAGCTGTTTTTT. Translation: CASSFDRGSNTGELFF. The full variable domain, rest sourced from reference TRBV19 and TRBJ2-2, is DGGITQSPKYLFRKEGQNVTLSCEQNLNHDAMYWYRQDPGQGLRLIYYSQIVNDFQKGDIAEGYSVSREKKESFPLTVTSAQKNPTAFYLCASSFDRGSNTGELFFGEGSRLTVL.